The present T cell receptor beta chain was sequenced within a study of blood T cell repertoires in COVID-19. The overall study: The United States, Italy and Spain supplied acute and convalescent COVID-19 samples. T cells, B-cell-depleted T cells, or PBMCs provided the cDNA or gDNA that served as material.

As originally analysed: By means of reference gene primer amplification, nucleated cell counts were estimated. The protocol was immunoSEQ multiplex PCR, while the TCRdb copy is restricted to in-frame clones and leaves out a portion. V and J calls and clone size are as listed in that table; D and trimming were resolved from the DNA. The data contain roughly 300,000 clones, about 90% of them singletons. What was sequenced was peripheral blood. The clonotype originates from a man younger than 35 who had recovered from COVID-19.

CDR3: CAILQTSTREAFF. The CDR3 coding sequence is TGTGCCATCCTTCAGACTTCCACTCGTGAAGCTTTCTTT. The V gene is TRBV10-3, the J gene TRBJ1-1; no firm D call. This CDR3 spans 13 amino acids. The ends were cut back, 8 bases at V and 7 bases at J, with 17 bases in the middle. CDR1 and CDR2 (germline): ENHRY, SYGVKD.